What follows describes a single T cell receptor beta chain. This entry is derived from a study of shared clonotypes between healthy human individuals. Data came from immunoSEQ multiplex PCR; TCRdb stores just in-frame clones and leaves some out. The repertoire holds about 680,000 clones, with under 95% as singletons. In germline, CDR1 is MNHEY, CDR2 SMNVEV (reference sequence). This CDR3 contains 13 residues. V lost 5 bases to trimming and J lost 0 bases, with 5 bases between them. Terminally differentiated effector memory CD45RA+ cells were excluded by CCR7 positive selection of CD45RO-negative cells.

The sample comprised naive CD8+ T cells sorted from blood. The TCR originated in a man aged 30 to 45 in good health. The gene calls are TRBV27 and TRBJ2-1; D unresolved. The CDR3 nucleotides read TGTGCCAGCAGTGCCAACTCCTACAATGAGCAGTTCTTC. It codes for CASSANSYNEQFF.